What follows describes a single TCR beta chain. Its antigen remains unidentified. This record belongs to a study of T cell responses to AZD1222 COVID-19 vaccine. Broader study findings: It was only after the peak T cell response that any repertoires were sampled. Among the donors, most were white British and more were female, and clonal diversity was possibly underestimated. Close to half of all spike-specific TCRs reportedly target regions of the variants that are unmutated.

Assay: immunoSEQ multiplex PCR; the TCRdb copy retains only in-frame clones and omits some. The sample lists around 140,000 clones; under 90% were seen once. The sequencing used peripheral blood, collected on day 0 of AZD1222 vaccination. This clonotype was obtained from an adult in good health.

This chain's CDR3 is CASIRDRQETQYF. CDR3 in DNA: TGTGCCAGCATTCGGGACAGACAAGAGACCCAGTACTTC. The gene calls are TRBV2 and TRBJ2-5; 7 positions match TRBD1. Germline CDR1 and CDR2: SNHLY and FYNNEI. This CDR3 spans 13 amino acids. Trimming cost V 7 bases and J 2 bases; bases outside gene matches: 4. Based on the CDR3 plus reference TRBV2 and TRBJ2-5, the full variable domain is EPEVTQTPSHQVTQMGQEVILRCVPISNHLYFYWYRQILGQKVEFLVSFYNNEISEKSEIFDDQFSVERPDGSNFTLKIRSTKLEDSAMYFCASIRDRQETQYFGPGTRLLVL.